The entry below describes one T cell receptor (beta chain). The antigen is undetermined. The sample belongs to a study of PD-1 blockade in mismatch repair-deficient tumors. Here immunoSEQ multiplex PCR was the method, and the copy in TCRdb shows in-frame clones only, minus some. The table has some 100,000 clones, over 65% seen once. This CDR3 has 18 residues. The V segment lost 5 bases and the J segment 0 bases; nucleotides outside the gene matches: 14. From germline, CDR1 is MNHEY and CDR2 SMNVEV (reference sequence). The study, taken as a whole, reports: Rapid post-treatment expansion, then contraction, generally preceding radiologic response, marked tumor-resident clones.

The sequencing here drew on peripheral blood, taken about eight months after starting pembrolizumab. V gene TRBV27 combines with J gene TRBJ1-2; 8 positions match TRBD1. This clonotype was obtained from an adult with mismatch repair-deficient cancer. CDR3 sequence: CASSREAYRGKANYGYTF. The CDR3 DNA sequence: TGTGCCAGCAGTCGAGAGGCCTACAGGGGGAAAGCTAACTATGGCTACACCTTC.